The 12 T cell receptor beta chains listed next were all sequenced from one sample in a study of blood T cell repertoires in COVID-19 (dated by TCRdb to 2020 to 2022). Libraries came from the immunoSEQ multiplex PCR assay. The source is immuneACCESS, and TCRdb retained only in-frame sequences with V and J called. Part of the clones is not carried over; for the studies checked, unresolved V genes explain less than half of this, and the remainder is unexplained. The sample includes about 64,000 clones, with around 90% observed a single time. Roughly a tenth of the sample is in the top ten clones. The material sequenced was PBMCs or T cells enriched from blood (not recorded which). The source is a woman aged 40 to 50 who had recovered from COVID-19.

This chain links TRBV9 with TRBJ1-1; no reliable D call. The V gene lost 2 bases and the J gene lost 3 bases, with 14 bases spanning the gap. The V gene's germline CDR1 is SGDLS and CDR2 YYNGEE. This CDR3 spans 15 amino acids. The DNA for the CDR3 is TGTGCCAGCAGCGTTGACGGGAATAGGGACACTGAAGCTTTCTTT. Amino acids: CASSVDGNRDTEAFF.

This chain connects TRBV15 to TRBJ2-3; 11 bases are a match to TRBD2. Per germline, CDR1 LNHNV and CDR2 YYDKDF (reference sequence). The CDR3 has 16 residues. Trimming cost V 4 bases and J 2 bases; bases outside gene matches: 5. For the CDR3, the DNA is TGTGCCACCAGCATTGGGACTAGCGGAGACACAGATACGCAGTATTTT. Protein: CATSIGTSGDTDTQYF.

This chain links TRBV5-1 with TRBJ2-5; D is possibly TRBD1 (6 bases). The CDR3 is made up of 14 amino acids. The germline V and J ends were trimmed by 3 bases and 3 bases, with 12 bases remaining between them. Germline CDR1 SGHRS, CDR2 YFSETQ. CDR3 coding DNA: TGCGCCAGCAGCTCCAGGGGAGCGAAAGAGACCCAGTACTTC. It specifies CASSSRGAKETQYF. The whole variable domain, remainder taken from reference TRBV5-1 and TRBJ2-5, is KAGVTQTPRYLIKTRGQQVTLSCSPISGHRSVSWYQQTPGQGLQFLFEYFSETQRNKGNFPGRFSGRQFSNSRSEMNVSTLELGDSALYLCASSSRGAKETQYFGPGTRLLVL.

The chain employs TRBV5-1 and TRBJ2-5; D possibly corresponds to TRBD2 (6 bases). CDR3 length: 15 amino acids. Germline assignment: CDR1 SGHRS and CDR2 YFSETQ. The germline V and J ends were trimmed by 1 base and 5 bases, with 15 bases remaining between them. CDR3 coding DNA: TGCGCCAGCAGCTTGACGGGCCAAGGAGGGGAGACCCAGTACTTC. Translation: CASSLTGQGGETQYF.

There are a few counts of this clone. This rearrangement joins TRBV5-8 to TRBJ1-1; 7 nucleotides line up with TRBD1. This CDR3 has 15 amino acids. Trimming took 1 base from V and 1 from J; bases not matched to a gene: 4. Germline V gene lookup returns CDR1 SGHTS and CDR2 YDEGEE. The CDR3 loop is CASSLFGTANTEAFF. CDR3 sequence (DNA): TGTGCCAGCAGCTTGTTTGGGACAGCGAACACTGAAGCTTTCTTT.

The chain is built from TRBV15 and TRBJ1-4; D remains ambiguous. V lost 0 bases and J lost 5, with 10 bases in between. From germline, CDR1 is LNHNV and CDR2 YYDKDF (reference sequence). The CDR3 is made up of 15 amino acids. CDR3 amino acids: CATSRDKNTNEKLFF. CDR3 DNA: TGTGCCACCAGCAGAGATAAGAACACAAATGAAAAACTGTTTTTT.

This clone was counted a few times. The V and J genes are TRBV5-1 and TRBJ2-7; 9 positions agree with TRBD1. After removal of 3 bases from V and 5 bases from J, the junction contained 0 bases not matched to a gene. From germline, CDR1 is SGHRS and CDR2 YFSETQ. The CDR3 sequence is 12 residues long. CDR3 sequence reads: CASSWDRDEQYF. For the CDR3, the DNA is TGCGCCAGCAGCTGGGACAGGGACGAGCAGTACTTC.

The CDR3 DNA sequence: TGTGCCAGCAGCCCCCCAGGTAGCAATCAGCCCCAGCATTTT. Translated: CASSPPGSNQPQHF. The V and J genes are TRBV6-5 and TRBJ1-5, with D unclear. The germline V gene has CDR1 MNHEY and CDR2 SVGAGI. CDR3 length equals 14 residues. Trimming left V 6 bases short and J 0 bases short, with 9 bases between.

The rearrangement links TRBV5-1 to TRBJ2-7, with D possibly matching TRBD1 (5 bases). Germline V gives CDR1 SGHRS, CDR2 YFSETQ. V lost 4 bases and J lost 1, with 12 bases in between. This CDR3 region has 14 residues. The CDR3 sequence: CASSPDSLSYEQYF. In nucleotides, the CDR3 is TGCGCCAGCAGCCCCGACAGCCTATCCTACGAGCAGTACTTC.

This clone has a single count. This chain joins TRBV5-6 and TRBJ1-5, with a weak D call TRBD1 (6 bases). Germline values: CDR1 SGHDT, CDR2 YYEEEE. V was cut by 0 bases and J by 9 bases, with 19 bases left in between. The CDR3 covers 16 residues. CDR3: CASSLASAGAGGPQHF. CDR3 in DNA: TGTGCCAGCAGCTTGGCCTCGGCAGGGGCGGGTGGGCCCCAGCATTTT.

The gene calls are TRBV3-1 (or the pseudogene TRBV3-2) and TRBJ2-2; possible D gene TRBD2, 5 bases. V dropped 0 bases and J dropped 1 base, with 15 bases sitting between them. Germline lookup yields CDR1 LGHDT and CDR2 YNNKEL (reference sequence). This CDR3 region has 18 residues. CDR3 amino acids: CASSQDLSRGLNTGELFF. The CDR3 DNA reads TGTGCCAGCAGCCAAGATCTAAGTCGGGGTTTGAACACCGGGGAGCTGTTTTTT.

The chain couples TRBV6-5 to TRBJ1-1; D is unclear. The CDR3 runs to 13 residues. The germline gives CDR1 MNHEY, CDR2 SVGAGI. Trimming removed 6 bases at V and 4 bases at J, with 12 bases between. The CDR3 coding sequence is TGTGCCAGCAGCCGAGATCCTGGCACTGAAGCTTTCTTT. This translates into CASSRDPGTEAFF.